Reported below is one TCR beta chain. This sample was taken from a study of control samples from healthy donors and cancer patients. This CDR3 comprises 15 residues. CDR1 is SNHLY, CDR2 FYNNEI, per germline. V was clipped by 4 bases and J by 1 base, with 14 bases between them. Measured with immunoSEQ multiplex PCR; TCRdb has only the in-frame clones, and not every one. The sample lists about 120,000 clones; more than 80% were seen once. The chain employs TRBV2 and TRBJ2-7; no clear D gene. The receptor's source is a woman aged 45-59 years with colorectal cancer. Sequenced input: PBMCs. CDR3 sequence: CASSGSSAPSYEQYF. DNA of the CDR3: TGTGCCAGCAGTGGTAGCAGCGCGCCTTCCTACGAGCAGTACTTC.